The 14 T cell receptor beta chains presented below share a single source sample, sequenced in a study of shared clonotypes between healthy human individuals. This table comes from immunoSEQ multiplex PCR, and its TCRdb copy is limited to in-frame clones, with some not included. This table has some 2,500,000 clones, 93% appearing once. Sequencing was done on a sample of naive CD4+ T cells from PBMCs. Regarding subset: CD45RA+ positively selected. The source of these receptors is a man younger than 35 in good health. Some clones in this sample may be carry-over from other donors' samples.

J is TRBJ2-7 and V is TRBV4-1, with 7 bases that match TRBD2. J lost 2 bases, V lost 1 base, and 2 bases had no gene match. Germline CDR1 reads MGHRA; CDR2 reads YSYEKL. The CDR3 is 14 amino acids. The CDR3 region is CASSQAAGAYEQYF. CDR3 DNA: TGCGCCAGCAGCCAAGCTGCGGGAGCCTACGAGCAGTACTTC.

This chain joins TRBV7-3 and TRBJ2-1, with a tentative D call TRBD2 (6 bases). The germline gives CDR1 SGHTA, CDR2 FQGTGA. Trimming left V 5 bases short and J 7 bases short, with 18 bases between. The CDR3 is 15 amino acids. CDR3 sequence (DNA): TGTGCCAGCAGCCAGACTAGTCTGTTTGGGAATGAGCAGTTCTTC. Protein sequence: CASSQTSLFGNEQFF.

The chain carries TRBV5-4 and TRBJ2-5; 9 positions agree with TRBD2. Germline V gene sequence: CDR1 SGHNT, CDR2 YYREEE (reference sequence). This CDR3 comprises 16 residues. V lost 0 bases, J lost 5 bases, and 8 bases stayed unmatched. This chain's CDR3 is CASSLAGGRAFETQYF. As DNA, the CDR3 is TGTGCCAGCAGCTTGGCGGGCGGGAGGGCCTTCGAGACCCAGTACTTC.

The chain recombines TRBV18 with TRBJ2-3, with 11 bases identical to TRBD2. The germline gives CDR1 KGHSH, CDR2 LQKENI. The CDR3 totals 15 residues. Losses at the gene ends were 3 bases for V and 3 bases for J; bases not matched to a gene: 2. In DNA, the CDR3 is TGTGCCAGCTCACCGGTAGCGGGAGGGACAGATACGCAGTATTTT. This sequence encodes CASSPVAGGTDTQYF.

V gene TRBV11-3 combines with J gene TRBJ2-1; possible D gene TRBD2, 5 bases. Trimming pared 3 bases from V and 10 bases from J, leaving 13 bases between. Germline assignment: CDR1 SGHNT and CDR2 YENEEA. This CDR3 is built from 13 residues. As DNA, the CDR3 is TGTGCCAGCAGCTTTGGGGTGGGGAGCGAGCAGTTCTTC. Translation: CASSFGVGSEQFF.

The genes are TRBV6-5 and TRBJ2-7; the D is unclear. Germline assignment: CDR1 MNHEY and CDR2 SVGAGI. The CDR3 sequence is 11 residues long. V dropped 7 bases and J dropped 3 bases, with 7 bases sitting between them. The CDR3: CASKSLYEQYF. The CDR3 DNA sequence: TGTGCCAGCAAGTCCCTCTACGAGCAGTACTTC.

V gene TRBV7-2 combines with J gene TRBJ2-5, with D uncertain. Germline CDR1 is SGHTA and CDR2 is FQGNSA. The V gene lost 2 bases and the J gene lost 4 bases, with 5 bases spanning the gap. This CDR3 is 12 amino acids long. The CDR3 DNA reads TGTGCCAGCAGCTTACCGGGAGAGACCCAGTACTTC. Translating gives CASSLPGETQYF.

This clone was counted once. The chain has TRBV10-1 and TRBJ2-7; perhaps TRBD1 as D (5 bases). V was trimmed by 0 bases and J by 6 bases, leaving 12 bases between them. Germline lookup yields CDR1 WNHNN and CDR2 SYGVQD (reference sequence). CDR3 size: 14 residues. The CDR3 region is CASSESKQGGEQYF. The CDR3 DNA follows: TGCGCCAGCAGTGAGTCGAAGCAGGGTGGCGAGCAGTACTTC.

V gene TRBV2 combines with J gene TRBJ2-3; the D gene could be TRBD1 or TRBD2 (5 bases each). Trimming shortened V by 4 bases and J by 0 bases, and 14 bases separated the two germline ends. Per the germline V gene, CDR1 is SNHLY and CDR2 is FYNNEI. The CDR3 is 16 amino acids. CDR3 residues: CASSAPTGPSTDTQYF. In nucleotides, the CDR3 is TGTGCCAGCAGTGCCCCCACGGGACCAAGCACAGATACGCAGTATTTT.

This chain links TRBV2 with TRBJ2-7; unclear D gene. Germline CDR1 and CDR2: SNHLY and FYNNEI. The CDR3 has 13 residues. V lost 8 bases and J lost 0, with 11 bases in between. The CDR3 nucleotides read TGTGCCAGCTCAGGAGACACCTCCTACGAGCAGTACTTC. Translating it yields CASSGDTSYEQYF.

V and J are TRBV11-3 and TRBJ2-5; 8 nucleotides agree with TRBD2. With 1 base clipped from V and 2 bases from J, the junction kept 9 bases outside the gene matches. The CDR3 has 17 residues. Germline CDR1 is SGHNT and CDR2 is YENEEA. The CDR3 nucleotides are TGTGCCAGCAGCTTAGGGGAGCGGGAGAGATTTCAAGAGACCCAGTACTTC. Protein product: CASSLGERERFQETQYF.

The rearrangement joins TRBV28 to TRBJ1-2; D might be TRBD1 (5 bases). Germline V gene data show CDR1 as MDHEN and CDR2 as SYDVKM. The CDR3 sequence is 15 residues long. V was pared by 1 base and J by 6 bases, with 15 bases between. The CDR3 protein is CASSLFAVGVHGYTF. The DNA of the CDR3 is TGTGCCAGCAGTTTATTTGCGGTGGGGGTACATGGCTACACCTTC.

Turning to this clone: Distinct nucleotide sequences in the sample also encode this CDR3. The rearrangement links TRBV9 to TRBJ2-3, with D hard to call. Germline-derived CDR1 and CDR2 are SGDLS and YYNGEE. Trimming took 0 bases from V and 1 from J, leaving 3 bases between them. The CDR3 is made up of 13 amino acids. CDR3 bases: TGTGCCAGCAGCGTAGAGGGCACAGATACGCAGTATTTT. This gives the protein CASSVEGTDTQYF.

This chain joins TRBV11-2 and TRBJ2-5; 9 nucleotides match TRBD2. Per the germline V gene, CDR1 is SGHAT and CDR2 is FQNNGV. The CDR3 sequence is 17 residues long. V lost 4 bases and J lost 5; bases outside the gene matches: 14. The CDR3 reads CASSSRGGAGGLETQYF. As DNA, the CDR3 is TGTGCCAGCAGCTCCCGCGGCGGGGCGGGAGGGCTCGAGACCCAGTACTTC. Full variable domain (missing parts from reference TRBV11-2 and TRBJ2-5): EAGVAQSPRYKIIEKRQSVAFWCNPISGHATLYWYQQILGQGPKLLIQFQNNGVVDDSQLPKDRFSAERLKGVDSTLKIQPAKLEDSAVYLCASSSRGGAGGLETQYFGPGTRLLVL.